A selection of T cell receptor beta chains follows, all from one sample in a study of patients and donors after allogeneic stem cell transplantation. TCRdb re-called the RT-PCR reads through MiXCR, storing one row per CDR3 protein. Counted here are roughly 940,000 distinct CDR3 sequences, around 17% occurring once; the ten biggest clones make up roughly 6%. Sequencing was done on a sample of blood, either unsorted or a sorted T cell fraction (not recorded which). The receptors were sampled from a human donor who was either an allogeneic HSCT recipient or a stem cell or donor lymphocyte infusion donor (not recorded which). It is not recorded whose cells these are; they may come from a transplant donor. Each CDR3 is given with its conserved first and last residue. Each record gives: J gene, V gene, CDR3 protein.

J: TRBJ1-1; V: TRBV30; CDR3: CAWSVGNSPFF
J: TRBJ2-2; V: TRBV18; CDR3: CASSPPFGQNTGELFF
J: TRBJ1-2; V: TRBV6-1; CDR3: CASSLVTGFNGYTF
J: TRBJ1-4; V: TRBV6-5; CDR3: CASSYRPRIGEKLFF
J: TRBJ1-1; V: TRBV5-1; CDR3: CASSSASPTGIAEAFF
J: TRBJ2-4; V: TRBV30; CDR3: CAWTGSQNIQYF
J: TRBJ2-3; V: TRBV12-3/TRBV12-4; CDR3: CASSFRTSWGTDTQYF
J: TRBJ1-6; V: TRBV9; CDR3: CASSVGGQGFSPLHF
J: TRBJ1-2; V: TRBV29-1; CDR3: CSLDSGLNYGYTF
J: TRBJ1-2; V: TRBV4-1; CDR3: CASSPNQARGYTF
J: TRBJ1-2; V: TRBV20-1; CDR3: CSATPRGLGYGYTF
J: TRBJ2-3; V: TRBV24-1; CDR3: CATSVGVGRWTDTQYF
J: TRBJ2-1; V: TRBV7-2; CDR3: CASSSLFSQVPYNEQFF